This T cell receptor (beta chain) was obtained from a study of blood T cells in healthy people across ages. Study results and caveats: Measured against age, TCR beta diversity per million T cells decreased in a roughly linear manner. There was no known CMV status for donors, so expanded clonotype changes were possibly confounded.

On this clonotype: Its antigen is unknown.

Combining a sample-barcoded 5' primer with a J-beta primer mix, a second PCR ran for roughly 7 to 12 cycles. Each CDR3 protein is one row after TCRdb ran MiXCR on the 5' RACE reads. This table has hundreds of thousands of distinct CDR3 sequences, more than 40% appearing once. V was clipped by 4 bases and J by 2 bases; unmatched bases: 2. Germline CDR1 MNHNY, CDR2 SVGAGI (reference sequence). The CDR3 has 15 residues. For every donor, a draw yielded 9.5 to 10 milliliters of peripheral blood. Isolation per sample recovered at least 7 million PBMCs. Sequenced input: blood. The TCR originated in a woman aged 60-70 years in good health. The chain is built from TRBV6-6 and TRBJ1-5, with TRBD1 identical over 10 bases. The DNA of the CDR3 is TGTGCCAGCAGTTTCGGGACAGGGGGCAATCAGCCCCAGCATTTT. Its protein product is CASSFGTGGNQPQHF.